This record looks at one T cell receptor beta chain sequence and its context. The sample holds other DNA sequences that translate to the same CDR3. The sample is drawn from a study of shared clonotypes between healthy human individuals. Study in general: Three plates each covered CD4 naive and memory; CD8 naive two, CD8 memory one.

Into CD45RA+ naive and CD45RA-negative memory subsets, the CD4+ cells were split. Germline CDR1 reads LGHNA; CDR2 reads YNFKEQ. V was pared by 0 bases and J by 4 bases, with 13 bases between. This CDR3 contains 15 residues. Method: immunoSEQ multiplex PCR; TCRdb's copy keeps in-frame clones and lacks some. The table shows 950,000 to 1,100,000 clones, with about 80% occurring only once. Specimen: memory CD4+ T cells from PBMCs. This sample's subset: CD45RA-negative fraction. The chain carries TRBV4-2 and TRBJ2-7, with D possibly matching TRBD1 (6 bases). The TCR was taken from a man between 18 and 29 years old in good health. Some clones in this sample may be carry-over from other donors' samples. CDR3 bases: TGTGCCAGCAGCCAAGACTATGGGGGCCCATACGAGCAGTACTTC. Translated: CASSQDYGGPYEQYF.